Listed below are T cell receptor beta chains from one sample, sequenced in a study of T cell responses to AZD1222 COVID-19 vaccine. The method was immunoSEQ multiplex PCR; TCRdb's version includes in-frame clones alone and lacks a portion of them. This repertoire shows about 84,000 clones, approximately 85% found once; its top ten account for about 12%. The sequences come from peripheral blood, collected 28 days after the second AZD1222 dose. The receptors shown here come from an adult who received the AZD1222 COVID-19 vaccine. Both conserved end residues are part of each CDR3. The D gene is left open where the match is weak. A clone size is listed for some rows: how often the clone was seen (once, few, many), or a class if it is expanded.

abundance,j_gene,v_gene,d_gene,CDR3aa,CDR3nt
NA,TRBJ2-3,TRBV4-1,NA,CASSQSSTSADTQYF,TGCGCCAGCAGCCAATCTTCCACTAGTGCAGATACGCAGTATTTT
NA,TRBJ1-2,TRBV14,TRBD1,CASSFTGTGFGYTF,TGTGCCAGCAGCTTCACCGGGACAGGGTTCGGCTACACCTTC
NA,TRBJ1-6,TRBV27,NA,CASSLVRGRNSPLHF,TGTGCCAGCAGTTTAGTTAGGGGTAGAAATTCACCCCTCCACTTT
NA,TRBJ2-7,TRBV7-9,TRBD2,CASSTLAGASSEQYF,TGTGCCAGCAGCACTTTAGCGGGAGCGTCTTCCGAGCAGTACTTC
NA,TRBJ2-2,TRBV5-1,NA,CASRVQTNTGELFF,TGCGCCAGCAGGGTCCAGACGAACACCGGGGAGCTGTTTTTT
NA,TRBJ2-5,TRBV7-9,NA,CASSLAETQYF,TGTGCCAGCAGCTTAGCAGAGACCCAGTACTTC
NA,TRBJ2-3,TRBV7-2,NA,CASSLRGGAIDTQYF,TGTGCCAGCAGCTTAAGAGGGGGGGCCATAGATACGCAGTATTTT
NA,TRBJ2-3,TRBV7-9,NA,CASTLRSVGELTDTQYF,TGTGCCAGCACCCTGCGATCGGTTGGGGAACTCACAGATACGCAGTATTTT
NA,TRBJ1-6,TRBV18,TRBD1,CASSPDRTGWGAPLHF,TGTGCCAGCTCACCGGACAGGACAGGGTGGGGGGCACCCCTCCACTTT
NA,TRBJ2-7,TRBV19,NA,CATLDGLSYEQYF,TGTGCCACTCTGGACGGGCTCTCCTACGAGCAGTACTTC
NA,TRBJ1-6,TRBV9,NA,CASSVVPGLNSPLHF,TGTGCCAGCAGCGTAGTGCCGGGGTTGAATTCACCCCTCCACTTT
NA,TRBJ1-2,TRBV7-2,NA,CASSLPPNYGYTF,TGTGCCAGCAGCTTACCCCCTAACTATGGCTACACCTTC
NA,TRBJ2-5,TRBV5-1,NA,CASSLAEVQETQYF,TGCGCCAGCAGCTTGGCAGAAGTCCAAGAGACCCAGTACTTC
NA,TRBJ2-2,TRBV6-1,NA,CASSDKSRDLTKGELFF,TGTGCCAGCAGTGACAAATCCCGGGACTTAACGAAAGGGGAGCTGTTTTTT
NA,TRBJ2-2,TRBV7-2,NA,CASSLGGINTGELFF,TGTGCCAGCAGCTTAGGAGGGATTAACACCGGGGAGCTGTTTTTT
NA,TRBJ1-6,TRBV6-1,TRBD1,CASSEGQGRNSPLHF,TGTGCCAGCAGTGAAGGACAGGGGCGAAATTCACCCCTCCACTTT
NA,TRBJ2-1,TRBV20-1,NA,CSAREGPEQFF,TGCAGTGCTAGGGAGGGCCCTGAGCAGTTCTTC
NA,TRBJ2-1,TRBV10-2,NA,CAGGGGFYNEQFF,TGCGCCGGGGGCGGGGGATTCTACAATGAGCAGTTCTTC
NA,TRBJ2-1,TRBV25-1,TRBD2,CASSVTLGLAVSYNEQFF,TGTGCCAGCAGCGTAACCTTGGGGCTAGCGGTCTCCTACAATGAGCAGTTCTTC
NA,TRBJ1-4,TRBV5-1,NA,CASSSGTEREKLFF,TGCGCCAGCTCCTCCGGGACGGAAAGAGAAAAACTGTTTTTT
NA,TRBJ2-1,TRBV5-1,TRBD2,CASSLETSGGPLSYNEQFF,TGCGCCAGCAGCTTGGAGACTAGCGGGGGGCCTCTCTCCTACAATGAGCAGTTCTTC
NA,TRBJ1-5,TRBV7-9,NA,CASSLVGNQPQHF,TGTGCCAGCAGCTTAGTTGGCAATCAGCCCCAGCATTTT
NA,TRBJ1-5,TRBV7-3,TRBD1,CASSATGGGQPQHF,TGTGCCAGCAGCGCGACAGGGGGTGGTCAGCCCCAGCATTTT
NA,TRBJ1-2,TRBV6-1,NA,CASSELPSRNGYGYTF,TGTGCCAGCAGTGAACTCCCATCGAGGAATGGATATGGCTACACCTTC
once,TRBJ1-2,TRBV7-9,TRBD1,CASSLELGTGNGYTF,TGTGCCAGCAGCTTAGAATTGGGGACAGGAAATGGCTACACCTTC
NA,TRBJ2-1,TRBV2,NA,CASSDAGSSYNEQFF,TGTGCCAGCAGTGATGCCGGAAGCTCCTACAATGAGCAGTTCTTC
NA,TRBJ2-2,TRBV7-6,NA,CASSLDRRGTGELFF,TGTGCCAGCAGCTTGGACAGGCGGGGCACCGGGGAGCTGTTTTTT
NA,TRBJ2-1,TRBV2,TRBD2,CASRVGLAGDNEQFF,TGTGCCAGCCGGGTCGGACTAGCGGGGGACAATGAGCAGTTCTTC
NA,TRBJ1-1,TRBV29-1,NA,CSVEVSVEAFF,TGCAGCGTTGAGGTTTCGGTTGAAGCTTTCTTT
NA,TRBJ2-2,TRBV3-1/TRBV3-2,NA,CASSQGYRAGELFF,TGTGCCAGCAGCCAAGGTTACAGGGCCGGGGAGCTGTTTTTT
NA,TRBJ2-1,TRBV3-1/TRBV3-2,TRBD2,CASSPRGPTSGRPNEQFF,TGTGCCAGCAGCCCGAGGGGTCCGACTAGCGGGAGACCCAATGAGCAGTTCTTC
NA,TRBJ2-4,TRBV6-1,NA,CASSEVSLGIAKNIQYF,TGTGCCAGCAGTGAGGTGTCCCTGGGCATAGCCAAAAACATTCAGTACTTC
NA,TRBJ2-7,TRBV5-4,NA,CASSSRDGRHSYEQYF,TGTGCCAGCAGCTCTAGGGACGGGAGACACTCCTACGAGCAGTACTTC
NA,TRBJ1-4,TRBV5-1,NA,CASSRGDGEKEKLFF,TGCGCCAGCAGCCGAGGAGACGGGGAGAAGGAAAAACTGTTTTTT
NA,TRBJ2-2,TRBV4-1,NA,CASAGGPANTGELFF,TGCGCCAGCGCCGGGGGCCCCGCGAACACCGGGGAGCTGTTTTTT
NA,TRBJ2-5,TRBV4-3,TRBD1,CASSQRQGKTQYF,TGCGCCAGCAGCCAGCGACAGGGGAAAACCCAGTACTTC